These 27 T cell receptor beta chains came from one sample sequenced in a study of blood T cell repertoires in COVID-19. This table comes from immunoSEQ multiplex PCR, and its TCRdb copy is limited to in-frame clones, with some not included. The table includes some 120,000 clones, more than 85% detected once. The source material was peripheral blood. Receptors originate from a man aged 50-59 years with COVID-19, enrolled during active disease.

This clone was counted only a few times. V and J are TRBV19 and TRBJ2-1; TRBD1 agrees at 8 bases. The V segment lost 6 bases and the J segment 10 bases; nucleotides outside the gene matches: 11. Germline assignment: CDR1 LNHDA and CDR2 SQIVND (reference sequence). The CDR3 loop spans 14 amino acids. CDR3 sequence (DNA): TGTGCCAGTAGCCAGAAGACAGGGGTGGTGGAGCAGTTCTTC. Translated: CASSQKTGVVEQFF.

The rearrangement joins TRBV11-2 to TRBJ2-3, with 10 bases lining up with TRBD2. The germline gives CDR1 SGHAT, CDR2 FQNNGV. CDR3 length equals 16 residues. The ends lost 0 bases at V and 5 bases at J; junction bases unmatched: 5. The CDR3 protein is CASSLELAGDGDTQYF. Here the CDR3 DNA reads TGTGCCAGCAGCTTAGAGCTAGCGGGAGATGGAGATACGCAGTATTTT.

The V gene is TRBV5-4, the J gene TRBJ1-2, with a possible D match to TRBD1 (5 bases). The V end was cut by 3 bases, the J end by 4 bases, with 16 bases between. This CDR3 has 15 amino acids. CDR1 and CDR2 from the germline V gene are SGHNT and YYREEE (reference sequence). The CDR3, as DNA: TGTGCCAGCAGCTGGGACCGGGAGGATGGCTATGGCTACACCTTC. Translation gives CASSWDREDGYGYTF.

This clone was seen more than once but under ten times. The V call is TRBV15, the J call TRBJ1-2, with 7 bases that match TRBD1. J was trimmed by 3 bases and V by 5 bases; bases with no gene match: 9. The CDR3 sequence is 15 residues long. CDR1 and CDR2 from the germline V gene are LNHNV and YYDKDF (reference sequence). CDR3: CATSPRRGLDYGYTF. The DNA for the CDR3 is TGTGCCACCAGCCCGCGGAGGGGGCTTGACTATGGCTACACCTTC.

The chain links TRBV6-5 to TRBJ2-3; a weak D match, TRBD1 (5 bases). This CDR3 is built from 15 residues. Trimming took off 5 bases at V and 1 base at J, with 13 bases between the two ends. CDR1 MNHEY and CDR2 SVGAGI come from the germline V gene. The CDR3 protein is CASSLTYRRTDTQYF. DNA of the CDR3: TGTGCCAGCAGTCTCACTTACAGGCGCACAGATACGCAGTATTTT.

CDR3 sequence: CAISESVGSHQETQYF. The CDR3 DNA sequence: TGTGCCATCAGTGAGTCGGTCGGTAGTCATCAAGAGACCCAGTACTTC. The gene calls are TRBV10-3 and TRBJ2-5; D is unclear. Trimming removed 0 bases at V and 2 bases at J, with 13 bases between. This CDR3 spans 16 amino acids. The germline gives CDR1 ENHRY, CDR2 SYGVKD.

This sequence joins TRBV3-1 (or the pseudogene TRBV3-2) and TRBJ2-1, with 8 bases that match TRBD2. This CDR3 spans 15 amino acids. CDR1 is LGHDT, CDR2 YNNKEL, per germline (reference sequence). Trimming removed 1 base from V and 4 bases from J; junction bases left unmatched: 3. CDR3 residues: CASSQGSSGYNEQFF. DNA of the CDR3: TGTGCCAGCAGCCAAGGGTCTAGCGGGTACAATGAGCAGTTCTTC.

The chain combines TRBV5-5 with TRBJ2-1; D is ambiguous. Trimming left V 1 base short and J 4 bases short, with 12 bases between. This CDR3 has 15 amino acids. Germline V gives CDR1 SGHKS, CDR2 YYEKEE (reference sequence). CDR3 nucleotides: TGTGCCAGCAGCTTGTTTGCGGCGATTTACAATGAGCAGTTCTTC. This gives the protein CASSLFAAIYNEQFF.

The rearrangement uses TRBV30 and TRBJ1-3, with D tentatively TRBD1 (5 bases). The V and J ends lost 1 base and 0 bases respectively, with 10 bases between them. This CDR3 spans 15 amino acids. The germline CDR1 and CDR2 sequences are GTSNPN and SVGIG (reference sequence). The CDR3 sequence is CAWSDQGISGNTIYF. The CDR3 DNA follows: TGTGCCTGGAGTGATCAGGGCATCTCTGGAAACACCATATATTTT.

This chain joins TRBV9 and TRBJ2-3, with D possibly matching TRBD1 (5 bases). This CDR3 spans 14 amino acids. The V and J ends lost 0 bases and 3 bases respectively, with 8 bases between them. Germline loops: CDR1 SGDLS, CDR2 YYNGEE. CDR3 bases: TGTGCCAGCAGCGTAGTAGACAGAACAGATACGCAGTATTTT. This sequence encodes CASSVVDRTDTQYF.

This clone was seen only once. V gene TRBV19 combines with J gene TRBJ1-2; D is perhaps TRBD1 (5 bases). This CDR3 contains 14 residues. From germline, CDR1 is LNHDA and CDR2 SQIVND (reference sequence). V dropped 3 bases and J dropped 6 bases, with 14 bases sitting between them. The CDR3 protein is CASSISSTVHGYTF. CDR3 coding DNA: TGTGCCAGTAGTATTTCTTCGACAGTCCATGGCTACACCTTC.

The V call is TRBV5-4, the J call TRBJ2-1, with 7 positions matching TRBD2. From germline, CDR1 is SGHNT and CDR2 YYREEE (reference sequence). V dropped 4 bases and J dropped 0; count of bases not matched to a gene: 1. The CDR3 is 14 amino acids. CDR3: CASSAGVSYNEQFF. CDR3 coding DNA: TGTGCCAGCAGCGCGGGAGTCTCCTACAATGAGCAGTTCTTC.

This clone was seen only once. The chain is built from TRBV11-2 and TRBJ2-1; TRBD2 might be the D (6 bases). The germline CDR1 and CDR2 sequences are SGHAT and FQNNGV. Trimming pared 3 bases from V and 8 bases from J, leaving 20 bases between. There are 16 residues in the CDR3. The CDR3 nucleotides are TGTGCCAGCAGCTTCAGTAGGTGGAGAAGGGAGGATGAGCAGTTCTTC. Protein sequence: CASSFSRWRREDEQFF.

The chain combines TRBV6-5 with TRBJ1-1, with D possibly matching TRBD1 (6 bases). Trimming removed 7 bases at V and 3 bases at J, with 18 bases between. Germline-derived CDR1 and CDR2 are MNHEY and SVGAGI. There are 15 residues in the CDR3. In DNA form, the CDR3 reads TGTGCCAGCACCTCATCGACAGGCCTTTACACTGAAGCTTTCTTT. As protein: CASTSSTGLYTEAFF.

This clone was detected only once. V gene TRBV19 combines with J gene TRBJ1-5; perhaps TRBD1 as D (6 bases). Trimming removed 7 bases at V and 0 bases at J, with 13 bases between. Germline CDR1 reads LNHDA; CDR2 reads SQIVND (reference sequence). The CDR3 totals 15 residues. DNA for the CDR3: TGTGCCAGTACCTGGACAGTACGTAGCAATCAGCCCCAGCATTTT. Amino acids: CASTWTVRSNQPQHF.

The chain combines TRBV11-2 with TRBJ1-5; D remains ambiguous. V was shortened by 1 base and J by 0 bases, with 7 bases between the two germline ends. CDR3 size: 15 residues. CDR1 SGHAT and CDR2 FQNNGV come from the germline V gene. The CDR3 reads CASSLAGDSNQPQHF. CDR3 sequence (DNA): TGTGCCAGCAGCTTAGCCGGGGATAGCAATCAGCCCCAGCATTTT.

V and J are TRBV24-1 and TRBJ2-3; 11 bases match TRBD1. Germline loops: CDR1 KGHDR, CDR2 SFDVKD. CDR3 length: 15 residues. Trimming at V came to 7 bases and at J to 5 bases, leaving 7 bases not matched to a gene. The CDR3 DNA sequence: TGTGCCACCAGCCCGGACAGGGGGCTCGGAGATACGCAGTATTTT. Amino acid sequence: CATSPDRGLGDTQYF.

The chain recombines TRBV28 with TRBJ1-1; TRBD1 matches at 8 bases. Germline V gene data show CDR1 as MDHEN and CDR2 as SYDVKM. V shed 6 bases and J 4 bases; nucleotides not matched to a gene: 7. The CDR3 loop spans 14 amino acids. The CDR3: CASRPDRGVTEAFF. The DNA for the CDR3 is TGTGCCAGCAGGCCTGACAGGGGAGTCACTGAAGCTTTCTTT.

The V and J genes are TRBV9 and TRBJ2-2; 13 positions agree with TRBD2. Germline V gene lookup returns CDR1 SGDLS and CDR2 YYNGEE. J lost 1 base, V lost 6 bases, and 6 bases had no gene match. The CDR3 is made up of 17 amino acids. This chain's CDR3 is CASTQRTSGRNTGELFF. Written as DNA, the CDR3 is TGTGCCAGCACCCAACGGACTAGCGGGAGGAACACCGGGGAGCTGTTTTTT. Full variable domain (rest looked up from reference TRBV9 and TRBJ2-2): DSGVTQTPKHLITATGQRVTLRCSPRSGDLSVYWYQQSLDQGLQFLIQYYNGEERAKGNILERFSAQQFPDLHSELNLSSLELGDSALYFCASTQRTSGRNTGELFFGEGSRLTVL.

CDR3 sequence: CATSRVQGQGRGVYNEQFF. CDR3 coding DNA: TGTGCCACCAGCAGAGTTCAGGGACAGGGTCGCGGGGTTTACAATGAGCAGTTCTTC. The J gene is TRBJ2-1, the V gene TRBV15; 9 bases are shared with TRBD1. Germline loops: CDR1 LNHNV, CDR2 YYDKDF (reference sequence). The CDR3 covers 19 residues. V was pared by 1 base and J by 4 bases, with 14 bases of the junction left unmatched.

The chain carries TRBV28 and TRBJ2-5, with a weak D call TRBD1 (5 bases). CDR1 is MDHEN and CDR2 is SYDVKM in the germline V gene. Trimming removed 5 bases at V and 5 bases at J, with 15 bases between. CDR3 size: 14 residues. CDR3 in amino acids: CASSAREYRETQYF. CDR3 DNA sequence: TGTGCCAGCAGTGCCCGAGAATACAGGGAGACCCAGTACTTC. The full variable domain, in which reference TRBV28 and TRBJ2-5 provide the parts outside the CDR3, is DVKVTQSSRYLVKRTGEKVFLECVQDMDHENMFWYRQDPGLGLRLIYFSYDVKMKEKGDIPEGYSVSREKKERFSLILESASTNQTSMYLCASSAREYRETQYFGPGTRLLVL.

The genes are TRBV19 and TRBJ2-3; 11 positions agree with TRBD2. With V trimmed by 4 bases and J by 6 bases, 9 bases remained unmatched. The germline CDR1 and CDR2 sequences are LNHDA and SQIVND (reference sequence). The CDR3 sequence is 16 residues long. The CDR3 spells CASSNPIAGGLDTQYF. CDR3 coding DNA: TGTGCCAGTAGTAACCCGATAGCGGGAGGGTTGGATACGCAGTATTTT.

This chain connects TRBV24-1 to TRBJ1-1; D unresolved. Trimming shortened V by 4 bases and J by 3 bases, and 11 bases separated the two germline ends. Germline CDR1 KGHDR, CDR2 SFDVKD. The CDR3 contains 14 residues. The CDR3 sequence is CATSESRGDTEAFF. The CDR3 nucleotides are TGTGCCACCAGTGAGAGCCGCGGAGACACTGAAGCTTTCTTT.

The chain combines TRBV4-3 with TRBJ2-7, with D possibly matching TRBD2 (6 bases). CDR1 is LGHNA, CDR2 YSLEER, per germline. The CDR3 extends over 16 amino acids. Trimming shortened V by 0 bases and J by 0 bases, and 12 bases separated the two germline ends. Written as DNA, the CDR3 is TGCGCCAGCAGCCAAGATCTCGGGGGAACCTCCTACGAGCAGTACTTC. The encoded protein is CASSQDLGGTSYEQYF.

The chain joins TRBV28 to TRBJ2-7; tentative D call: TRBD2 (5 bases). Trimming took off 8 bases at V and 3 bases at J, with 17 bases between the two ends. CDR3 length equals 14 residues. Germline CDR1 reads MDHEN; CDR2 reads SYDVKM. The DNA for the CDR3 is TGTGCCAGCCGAGTTTTTACCGGGGACTACGAGCAGTACTTC. The encoded protein is CASRVFTGDYEQYF.

The chain couples TRBV5-1 to TRBJ2-5, with TRBD1 matching 7 bases. Unmatched junction bases numbered 4, after V lost 4 bases and J lost 4 bases. Per the germline V gene, CDR1 is SGHRS and CDR2 is YFSETQ. This CDR3 comprises 13 residues. The CDR3 DNA reads as TGCGCCAGCAGCCTAACAGGGGCAGAGACCCAGTACTTC. This sequence encodes CASSLTGAETQYF. Looking up the rest from reference TRBV5-1 and TRBJ2-5 gives the full variable domain: KAGVTQTPRYLIKTRGQQVTLSCSPISGHRSVSWYQQTPGQGLQFLFEYFSETQRNKGNFPGRFSGRQFSNSRSEMNVSTLELGDSALYLCASSLTGAETQYFGPGTRLLVL.

The chain is built from TRBV5-1 and TRBJ1-6, with a tentative D call TRBD1 (6 bases). This CDR3 has 13 amino acids. Germline loops: CDR1 SGHRS, CDR2 YFSETQ. Trimming took 4 bases from V and 10 from J, leaving 12 bases between them. The CDR3 protein is CASSRDTQSPLHF. The CDR3 bases are TGCGCCAGCAGCAGGGACACCCAGTCACCCCTCCACTTT.